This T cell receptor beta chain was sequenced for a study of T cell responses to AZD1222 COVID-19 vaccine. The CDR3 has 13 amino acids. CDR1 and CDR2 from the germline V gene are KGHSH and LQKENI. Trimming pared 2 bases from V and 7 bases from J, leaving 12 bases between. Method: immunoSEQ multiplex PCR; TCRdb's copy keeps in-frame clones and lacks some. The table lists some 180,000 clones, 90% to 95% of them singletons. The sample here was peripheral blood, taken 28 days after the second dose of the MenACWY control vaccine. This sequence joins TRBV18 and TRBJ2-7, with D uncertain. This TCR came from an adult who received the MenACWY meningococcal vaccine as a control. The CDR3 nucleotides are TGTGCCAGCTCACCAACGTCCTCCGGGGAGCAGTACTTC. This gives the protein CASSPTSSGEQYF.